The T cell receptor (beta chain) under discussion was sequenced for a study of blood T cell repertoires in COVID-19. As processed by the authors: Nucleated cell number was recorded as an estimate derived from reference gene primer amplification. Sequenced by immunoSEQ multiplex PCR; TCRdb stores in-frame clones only, minus some. V, J and clone size reflect that table, while D and trimming were determined from the DNA. Of about 130,000 clones listed, 60% to 80% are singletons. Germline CDR1 SGDLS, CDR2 YYNGEE. V was cut by 6 bases and J by 2 bases, with 12 bases left in between. CDR3 length: 14 residues.

The TCR comes from a man between 60 and 75 years old who had recovered from COVID-19. The chain has TRBV9 and TRBJ1-3; the D is unclear. Sequencing was done on a sample of peripheral blood. Written as DNA, the CDR3 is TGTGCCAGCACCCCCCCAGAACCTGGAAACACCATATATTTT. Protein product: CASTPPEPGNTIYF.